The 17 T cell receptor beta chains listed next were all sequenced from one sample in a study of CD8 T cells in Susac syndrome. After extraction with the RNeasy kit, about 0.5 to 1 ug of the RNA was reverse transcribed using random hexamers. TCRdb reprocessed the immunoSEQ multiplex PCR reads with MiXCR, giving one entry per CDR3 protein. The sample carries under 200,000 distinct CDR3 sequences, roughly 96% recorded once. The sequenced material came from CD8+ T cells from PBMCs. The receptors were gathered from a human donor with multiple sclerosis.

The V call is TRBV12-3 or TRBV12-4, the J call TRBJ1-2; D might be TRBD1 (5 bases). This CDR3 is 14 amino acids long. Deletions cut 7 bases from V and 0 bases from J, with 12 bases between. CDR3 region: CASTRGPTNYGYTF. The DNA of the CDR3 is TGTGCCAGCACTCGGGGACCTACTAACTATGGCTACACCTTC.

V usage is TRBV9 and J usage is TRBJ2-1, with D maybe TRBD1 (5 bases). Trimming removed 3 bases at V and 8 bases at J, with 6 bases between. The CDR3 has 11 amino acids. CDR1 SGDLS and CDR2 YYNGEE come from the germline V gene. The CDR3 spells CASSEGDEQFF. As DNA, the CDR3 is TGTGCCAGCAGCGAAGGGGATGAGCAGTTCTTC.

CDR3 loop: CSARDTAGHTFVGNTEAFF. The CDR3 bases are TGCAGTGCTAGAGACACCGCGGGACACACTTTTGTGGGGAACACTGAAGCTTTCTTT. The chain employs TRBV20-1 and TRBJ1-1; TRBD1 might be the D (6 bases). Trimming left V 0 bases short and J 1 base short, with 24 bases between. CDR1 and CDR2 from the germline V gene are DFQATT and SNEGSKA (reference sequence). The CDR3 has 19 residues.

This chain uses TRBV29-1 with TRBJ2-1, with TRBD1 matching over 8 bases. V dropped 4 bases and J dropped 7; count of bases not matched to a gene: 6. Germline V lookup: CDR1 SQVTM, CDR2 ANQGSEA. The CDR3 extends over 13 amino acids. This CDR3 is CSVAETGVNEQFF. CDR3 coding DNA: TGCAGCGTTGCCGAGACAGGGGTGAATGAGCAGTTCTTC.

The DNA for the CDR3 is TGTGCCAGCAGTTTAACAGGGGGGTCCTACAATGAGCAGTTCTTC. Its protein product is CASSLTGGSYNEQFF. The chain links TRBV27 to TRBJ2-1; 8 nucleotides line up with TRBD1. The CDR3 is 15 amino acids. The J segment lost 1 base and the V segment lost 2 bases, leaving 1 base of the junction unmatched. Germline V lookup: CDR1 MNHEY, CDR2 SMNVEV (reference sequence).

The chain carries TRBV7-9 and TRBJ2-1; no firm D call. Trimming cost V 4 bases and J 6 bases, with 7 bases left between them. Germline V gene data show CDR1 as SEHNR and CDR2 as FQNEAQ (reference sequence). This CDR3 has 12 amino acids. Written as DNA, the CDR3 is TGTGCCAGCAGCTCAGAAATCAATGAGCAGTTCTTC. It codes for CASSSEINEQFF.

The J gene is TRBJ2-2, the V gene TRBV29-1; the D is unclear. V was pared by 4 bases and J by 3 bases, with 6 bases between. The CDR3 runs to 12 residues. Germline-derived CDR1 and CDR2 are SQVTM and ANQGSEA. The CDR3 loop reads CSVGVHTGELFF. The CDR3 DNA reads as TGCAGCGTTGGAGTTCACACCGGGGAGCTGTTTTTT.

The CDR3 protein is CASSRRAGAYNEQFF. The CDR3 DNA follows: TGTGCCAGCAGCCGAAGGGCGGGAGCCTACAATGAGCAGTTCTTC. V is TRBV11-2 and J is TRBJ2-1; TRBD2 aligns across 7 bases. The junction had 6 bases not matched to a gene; V was cut back by 5 bases and J by 2 bases. Per the germline V gene, CDR1 is SGHAT and CDR2 is FQNNGV. This CDR3 spans 15 amino acids.

The rearrangement links TRBV30 to TRBJ2-7; 13 nucleotides match TRBD2. The junction had 2 bases not matched to a gene; V was cut back by 0 bases and J by 3 bases. Germline assignment: CDR1 GTSNPN and CDR2 SVGIG (reference sequence). The CDR3 covers 15 residues. Here the CDR3 DNA reads TGTGCCTGGAGTGTCGGGACTAGCGGGATCTACGAGCAGTACTTC. Translation gives CAWSVGTSGIYEQYF.

This rearrangement joins TRBV20-1 to TRBJ2-7, with 7 bases matching TRBD1. The germline V gene has CDR1 DFQATT and CDR2 SNEGSKA (reference sequence). V shed 1 base, J shed 3 bases, and the junction held 6 bases outside the gene matches. CDR3 length: 14 residues. The CDR3 loop reads CSARGQGVVYEQYF. Here the CDR3 DNA reads TGCAGTGCTAGAGGACAGGGAGTAGTCTACGAGCAGTACTTC.

This chain links TRBV27 with TRBJ2-1; 11 bases map to TRBD1. This CDR3 is built from 15 residues. Germline V gene lookup returns CDR1 MNHEY and CDR2 SMNVEV (reference sequence). With 10 bases clipped from V and 13 bases from J, the junction kept 18 bases outside the gene matches. In DNA form, the CDR3 reads TGTGCCACCCAAGTTGGACAGGGGGCCCGGCGGGGTCAGTTCTTC. Protein sequence: CATQVGQGARRGQFF.

This sequence joins TRBV14 and TRBJ2-1; D might be TRBD2 (5 bases). The germline CDR1 and CDR2 sequences are SGHDN and FVKESK. The CDR3 spans 16 residues. Trimming shortened V by 6 bases and J by 7 bases, and 22 bases separated the two germline ends. The CDR3 nucleotides are TGTGCCAGCAGACACGGCGGGCCCGGGGTGAGTAATGAGCAGTTCTTC. As protein: CASRHGGPGVSNEQFF.

The chain combines TRBV12-3 or TRBV12-4 with TRBJ1-5; 8 nucleotides agree with TRBD1. The CDR3 has 18 amino acids. Trimming removed 6 bases from V and 0 bases from J; junction bases left unmatched: 13. The CDR3 loop is CASSPGQGRDDSNQPQHF. The CDR3 region has the DNA TGTGCCAGCAGCCCAGGACAGGGCCGGGACGATAGCAATCAGCCCCAGCATTTT.

The chain is built from TRBV9 and TRBJ2-2; D may be TRBD1 (6 bases). The V end was cut by 2 bases, the J end by 3 bases, with 14 bases between. The CDR3 loop spans 16 amino acids. Per germline, CDR1 SGDLS and CDR2 YYNGEE. The CDR3 here is CASSVEQGVDTGELFF. CDR3 in DNA: TGTGCCAGCAGCGTTGAACAGGGAGTGGACACCGGGGAGCTGTTTTTT.

The chain employs TRBV7-9 and TRBJ2-5, with D unclear. Trimming pared 4 bases from V and 7 bases from J, leaving 7 bases between. CDR1 and CDR2 from the germline V gene are SEHNR and FQNEAQ (reference sequence). CDR3 length: 11 amino acids. The CDR3 region has the DNA TGTGCCAGCAGCTACACGACGACCCAGTACTTC. It translates to CASSYTTTQYF.

The chain uses TRBV7-2 and TRBJ2-1; D possibly corresponds to TRBD1 (5 bases). Trimming removed 3 bases from V and 0 bases from J, with 9 bases in between. Germline V gene lookup returns CDR1 SGHTA and CDR2 FQGNSA. The CDR3 has 15 residues. The CDR3 protein is CASSLRQSSYNEQFF. The DNA for the CDR3 is TGTGCCAGCAGCTTGAGACAGAGCTCCTACAATGAGCAGTTCTTC.

The V gene is TRBV27, the J gene TRBJ2-6; 7 bases are a match to TRBD1. Germline V gene data show CDR1 as MNHEY and CDR2 as SMNVEV (reference sequence). The CDR3 contains 16 residues. V lost 8 bases and J lost 2; bases outside the gene matches: 9. CDR3 in amino acids: CASCQSQGPGANVLTF. In nucleotides, the CDR3 is TGTGCCAGCTGTCAATCACAGGGGCCTGGGGCCAACGTCCTGACTTTC.